This paragraph reports one T cell receptor beta chain. Its matching antigen is unknown. The CDR3 extends over 15 amino acids. The V and J ends lost 2 bases and 3 bases, in that order; junction bases with no gene match: 4. Germline assignment: CDR1 SEHNR and CDR2 FQNEAQ (reference sequence). The sample comes from a study of T cell responses to AZD1222 COVID-19 vaccine. Background on the study: Second-dose intervals of approximately 4 or approximately 12 weeks were pooled.

Generated by immunoSEQ multiplex PCR, the TCRdb table keeps only in-frame clones and is missing some. The data contain about 120,000 clones, about 92% of them singletons. General observations from the study: Sampling that yielded the repertoires occurred only after the peak T cell response. Possibly, clonal diversity was underestimated; donors were largely white British and included more females.

This receptor was identified in an adult in good health. The sample consisted of peripheral blood, taken on day 0 of AZD1222 vaccination. The V gene is TRBV7-9, the J gene TRBJ2-3, with 8 bases identical to TRBD2. CDR3 loop: CASSLRSGATDTQYF. CDR3 DNA: TGTGCCAGCAGCTTACGTAGCGGGGCGACAGATACGCAGTATTTT. The entire variable domain, with the rest obtained from reference TRBV7-9 and TRBJ2-3, is as follows: DTGVSQNPRHKITKRGQNVTFRCDPISEHNRLYWYRQTLGQGPEFLTYFQNEAQLEKSRLLSDRFSAERPKGSFSTLEIQRTEQGDSAMYLCASSLRSGATDTQYFGPGTRLTVL.